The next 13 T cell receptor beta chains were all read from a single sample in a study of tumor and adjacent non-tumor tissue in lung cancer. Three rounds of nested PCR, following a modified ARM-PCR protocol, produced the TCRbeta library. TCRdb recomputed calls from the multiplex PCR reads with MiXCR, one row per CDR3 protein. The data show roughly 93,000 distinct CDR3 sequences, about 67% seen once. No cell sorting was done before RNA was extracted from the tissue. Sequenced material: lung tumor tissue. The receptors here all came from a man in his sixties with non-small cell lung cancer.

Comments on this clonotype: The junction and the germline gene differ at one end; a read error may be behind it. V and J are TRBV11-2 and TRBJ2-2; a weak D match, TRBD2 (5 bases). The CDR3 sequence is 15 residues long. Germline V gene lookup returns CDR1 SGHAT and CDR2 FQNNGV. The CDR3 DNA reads TGTGACAGCAGCCCCTGTGTCGCGAACACCGGGGAGCTGTTTTTC. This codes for CDSSPCVANTGELFF.

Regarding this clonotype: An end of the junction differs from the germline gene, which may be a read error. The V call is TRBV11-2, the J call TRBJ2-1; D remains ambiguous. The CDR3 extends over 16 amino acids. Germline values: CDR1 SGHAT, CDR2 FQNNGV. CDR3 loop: CASNLSAGMPSSEQFF. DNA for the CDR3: TGTGCCAGCAACTTATCGGCAGGTATGCCAAGCAGTGAGCAGTTCTTC.

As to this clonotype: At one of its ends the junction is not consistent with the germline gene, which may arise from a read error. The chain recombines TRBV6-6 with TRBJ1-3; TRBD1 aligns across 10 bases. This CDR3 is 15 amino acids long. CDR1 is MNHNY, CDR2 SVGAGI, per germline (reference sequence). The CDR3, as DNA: TGTGCCAGTAGTTGGGGACAGGGGAGAGGAAGCACCATATATTTT. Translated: CASSWGQGRGSTIYF.

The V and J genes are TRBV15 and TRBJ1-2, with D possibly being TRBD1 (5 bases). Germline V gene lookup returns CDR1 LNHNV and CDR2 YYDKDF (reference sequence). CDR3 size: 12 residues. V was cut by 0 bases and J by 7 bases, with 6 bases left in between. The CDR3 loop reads CATSRDGAGYTF. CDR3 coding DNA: TGTGCCACCAGCAGAGACGGGGCTGGCTACACCTTC. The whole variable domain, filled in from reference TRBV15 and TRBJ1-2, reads DAMVIQNPRYQVTQFGKPVTLSCSQTLNHNVMYWYQQKSSQAPKLLFHYYDKDFNNEADTPDNFQSRRPNTSFCFLDIRSPGLGDTAMYLCATSRDGAGYTFGSGTRLTVV.

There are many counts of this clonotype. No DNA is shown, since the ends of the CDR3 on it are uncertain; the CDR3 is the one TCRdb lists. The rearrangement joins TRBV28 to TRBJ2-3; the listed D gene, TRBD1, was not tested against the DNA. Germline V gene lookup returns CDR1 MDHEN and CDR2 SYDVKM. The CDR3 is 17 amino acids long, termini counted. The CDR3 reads CASSSSTWAVGLGTQYF.

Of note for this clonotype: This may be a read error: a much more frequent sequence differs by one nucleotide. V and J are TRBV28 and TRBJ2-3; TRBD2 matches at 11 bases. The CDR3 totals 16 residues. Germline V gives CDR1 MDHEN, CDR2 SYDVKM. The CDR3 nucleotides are TGTGTCAGCAGCCCCTCTAGCGGGAGGAGCACAGATACGCAGTATTTT. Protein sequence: CVSSPSSGRSTDTQYF.

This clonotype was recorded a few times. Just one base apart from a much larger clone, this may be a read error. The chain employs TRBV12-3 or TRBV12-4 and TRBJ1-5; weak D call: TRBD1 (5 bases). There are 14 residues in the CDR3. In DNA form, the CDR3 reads TGTGCCAGCCGTGTCGGGGCTAGCAATCAGTCCCAGCATTTT. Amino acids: CASRVGASNQSQHF.

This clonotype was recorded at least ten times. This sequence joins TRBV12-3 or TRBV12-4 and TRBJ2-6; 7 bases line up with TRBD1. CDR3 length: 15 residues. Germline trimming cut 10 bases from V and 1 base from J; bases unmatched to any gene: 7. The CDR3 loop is CATSEQGSGANVLTF. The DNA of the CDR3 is TGTGCCACTTCGGAACAGGGGTCTGGGGCCAACGTCCTGACTTTC.

The CDR3 sequence: CASRRDRGNQPQYF. The CDR3 nucleotides are TGTGCCAGCAGACGGGATAGGGGAAATCAGCCCCAGTATTTT. V and J are TRBV12-3 or TRBV12-4 and TRBJ1-5; D possibly matches TRBD1 or TRBD2 (5 bases each). The J call may be faulty, since TRBJ2-3 better matches the DNA end. This CDR3 has 14 amino acids.

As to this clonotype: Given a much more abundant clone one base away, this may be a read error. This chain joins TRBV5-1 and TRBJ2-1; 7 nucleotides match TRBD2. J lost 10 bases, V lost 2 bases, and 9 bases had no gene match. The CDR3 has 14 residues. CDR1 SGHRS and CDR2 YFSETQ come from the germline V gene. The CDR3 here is CASSFFGRGDEQFF. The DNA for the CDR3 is TGCGCCAGCAGCTTTTTTGGGAGGGGAGACGAGCAGTTCTTC.

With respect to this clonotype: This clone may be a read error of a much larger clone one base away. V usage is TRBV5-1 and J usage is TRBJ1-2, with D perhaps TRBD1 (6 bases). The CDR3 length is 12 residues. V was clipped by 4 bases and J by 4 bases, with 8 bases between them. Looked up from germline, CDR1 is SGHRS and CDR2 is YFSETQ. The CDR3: CASSATGYGYTF. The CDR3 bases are TGCGCCAGCAGCGCGACAGGCTATGGCTACACCTTC. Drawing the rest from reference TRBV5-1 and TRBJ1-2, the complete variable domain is KAGVTQTPRYLIKTRGQQVTLSCSPISGHRSVSWYQQTPGQGLQFLFEYFSETQRNKGNFPGRFSGRQFSNSRSEMNVSTLELGDSALYLCASSATGYGYTFGSGTRLTVV.

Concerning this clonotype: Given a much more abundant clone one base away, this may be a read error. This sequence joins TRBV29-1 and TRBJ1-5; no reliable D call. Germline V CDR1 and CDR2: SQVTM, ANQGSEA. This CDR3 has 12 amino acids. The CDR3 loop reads CSVGDSNLPQHF. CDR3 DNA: TGCAGCGTTGGGGATAGCAATCTGCCCCAGCATTTT.

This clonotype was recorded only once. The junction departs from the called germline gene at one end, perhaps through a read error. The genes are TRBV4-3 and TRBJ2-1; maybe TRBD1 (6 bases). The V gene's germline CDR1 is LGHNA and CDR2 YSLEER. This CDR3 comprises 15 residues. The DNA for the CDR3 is TGCGCCAGCAGCCGACAGGTTAGCTCATGCAATGAGCAATACTTC. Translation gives CASSRQVSSCNEQYF.